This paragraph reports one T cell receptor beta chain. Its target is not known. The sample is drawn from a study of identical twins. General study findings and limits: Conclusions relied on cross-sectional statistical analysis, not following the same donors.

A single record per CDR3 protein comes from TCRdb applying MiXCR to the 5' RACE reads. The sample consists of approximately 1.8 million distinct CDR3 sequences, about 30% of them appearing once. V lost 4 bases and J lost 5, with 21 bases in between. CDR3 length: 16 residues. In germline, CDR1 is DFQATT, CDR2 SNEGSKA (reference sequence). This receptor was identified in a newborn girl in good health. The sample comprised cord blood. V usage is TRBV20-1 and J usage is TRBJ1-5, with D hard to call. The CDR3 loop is CSAISLSWFLDQPQHF. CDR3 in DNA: TGCAGTGCTATATCCCTCTCATGGTTCTTGGATCAGCCCCAGCATTTT.